This T cell receptor beta chain was recovered during a study of blood T cells in healthy people across ages. With a J-beta primer mix and a sample-barcoded 5' primer, a second PCR ran 7 to 11 cycles. TCRdb processed the 5' RACE reads anew with MiXCR; each CDR3 protein has one entry. This table holds roughly 1.6 million distinct CDR3 sequences, 34% found once. There are a few counts of this clonotype. The specimen sequenced was blood. This receptor was identified in a woman aged 30 to 39 in good health.

CDR3 sequence: CASNGWGYNEQFF. CDR3 in DNA: TGTGCCAGCAACGGGTGGGGATACAATGAGCAGTTCTTC. The chain employs TRBV14 and TRBJ2-1; D not certain. From germline, CDR1 is SGHDN and CDR2 FVKESK. This CDR3 is 13 amino acids long. V was trimmed by 7 bases and J by 4 bases, leaving 11 bases between them.